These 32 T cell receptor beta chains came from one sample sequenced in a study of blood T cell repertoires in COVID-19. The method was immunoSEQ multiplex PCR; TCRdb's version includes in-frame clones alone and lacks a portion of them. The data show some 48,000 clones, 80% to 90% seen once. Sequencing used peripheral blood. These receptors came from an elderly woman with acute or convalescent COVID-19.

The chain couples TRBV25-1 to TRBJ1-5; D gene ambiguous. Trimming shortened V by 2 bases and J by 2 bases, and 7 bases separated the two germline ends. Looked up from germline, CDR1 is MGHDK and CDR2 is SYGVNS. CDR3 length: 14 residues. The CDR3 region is CASSEDGGNQPQHF. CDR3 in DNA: TGTGCCAGCAGTGAAGACGGGGGCAATCAGCCCCAGCATTTT.

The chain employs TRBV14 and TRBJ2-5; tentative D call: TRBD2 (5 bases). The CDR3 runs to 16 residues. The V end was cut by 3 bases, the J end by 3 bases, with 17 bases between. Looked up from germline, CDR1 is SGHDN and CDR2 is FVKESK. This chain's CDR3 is CASSHPAGGSEETQYF. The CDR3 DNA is TGTGCCAGCAGCCACCCGGCCGGAGGATCGGAAGAGACCCAGTACTTC.

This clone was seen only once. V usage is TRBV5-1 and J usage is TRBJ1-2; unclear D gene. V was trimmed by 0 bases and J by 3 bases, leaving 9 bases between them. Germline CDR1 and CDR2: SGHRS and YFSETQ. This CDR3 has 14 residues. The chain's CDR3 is CASSLGSADYGYTF. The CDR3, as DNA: TGCGCCAGCAGCTTGGGCAGTGCTGACTATGGCTACACCTTC.

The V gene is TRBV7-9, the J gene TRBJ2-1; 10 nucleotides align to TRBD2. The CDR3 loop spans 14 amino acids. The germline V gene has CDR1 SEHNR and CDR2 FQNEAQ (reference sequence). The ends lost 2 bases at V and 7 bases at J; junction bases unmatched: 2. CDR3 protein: CASSLTSGVNEQFF. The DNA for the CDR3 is TGTGCCAGCAGCTTAACTAGCGGGGTTAATGAGCAGTTCTTC.

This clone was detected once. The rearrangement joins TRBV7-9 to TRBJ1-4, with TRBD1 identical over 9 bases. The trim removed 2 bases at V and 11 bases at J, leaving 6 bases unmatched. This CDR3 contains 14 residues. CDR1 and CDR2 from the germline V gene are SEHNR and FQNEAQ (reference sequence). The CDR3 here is CASSLTGDRAKLFF. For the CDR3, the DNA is TGTGCCAGCAGCTTAACCGGGGACAGGGCGAAACTGTTTTTT. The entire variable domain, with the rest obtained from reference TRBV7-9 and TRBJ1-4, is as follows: DTGVSQNPRHKITKRGQNVTFRCDPISEHNRLYWYRQTLGQGPEFLTYFQNEAQLEKSRLLSDRFSAERPKGSFSTLEIQRTEQGDSAMYLCASSLTGDRAKLFFGSGTQLSVL.

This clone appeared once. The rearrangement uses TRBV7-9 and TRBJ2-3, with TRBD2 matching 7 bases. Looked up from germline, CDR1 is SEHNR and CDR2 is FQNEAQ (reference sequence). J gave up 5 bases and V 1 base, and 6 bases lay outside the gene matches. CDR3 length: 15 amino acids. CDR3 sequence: CASSLDGRGRDTQYF. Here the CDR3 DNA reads TGTGCCAGCAGCTTAGATGGGCGGGGGAGAGATACGCAGTATTTT.

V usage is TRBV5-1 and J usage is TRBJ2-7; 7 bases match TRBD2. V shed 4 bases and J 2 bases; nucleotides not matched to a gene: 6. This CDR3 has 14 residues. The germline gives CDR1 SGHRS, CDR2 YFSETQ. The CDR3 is CASSASGVTYEQYF. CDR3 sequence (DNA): TGCGCCAGCAGCGCGAGCGGGGTAACCTACGAGCAGTACTTC.

The CDR3 DNA is TGTGCCAGCTCCTTAGGCGACTATAGCAATCAGCCCCAGCATTTT. Translation gives CASSLGDYSNQPQHF. V usage is TRBV9 and J usage is TRBJ1-5; D is undetermined. V was cut by 7 bases and J by 0 bases, with 14 bases left in between. Germline CDR1 and CDR2: SGDLS and YYNGEE. This CDR3 is built from 15 residues.

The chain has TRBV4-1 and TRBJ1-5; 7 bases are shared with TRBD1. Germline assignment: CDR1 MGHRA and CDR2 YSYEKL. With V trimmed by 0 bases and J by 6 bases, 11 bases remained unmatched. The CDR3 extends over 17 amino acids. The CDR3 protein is CASSQELTAGTVQPQHF. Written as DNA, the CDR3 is TGCGCCAGCAGCCAAGAATTAACAGCTGGGACAGTTCAGCCCCAGCATTTT.

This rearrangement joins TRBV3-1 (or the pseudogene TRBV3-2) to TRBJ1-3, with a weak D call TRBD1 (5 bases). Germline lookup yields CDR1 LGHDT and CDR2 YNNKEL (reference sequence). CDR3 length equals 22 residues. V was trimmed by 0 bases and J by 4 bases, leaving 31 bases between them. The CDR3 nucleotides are TGTGCCAGCAGCCAAGAATCCCTCAGGGAGGCGGCTTTCGGAACTTACGGAAACACCATATATTTT. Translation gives CASSQESLREAAFGTYGNTIYF.

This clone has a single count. The CDR3 region has the DNA TGCGCCAGCAGTGAGCCCAGCGGGGGGGCCAGTATAGGCCCAGATACGCAGTATTTT. Amino acid sequence: CASSEPSGGASIGPDTQYF. This sequence joins TRBV10-2 and TRBJ2-3; 10 bases align to TRBD2. This CDR3 comprises 19 residues. The J segment lost 4 bases and the V segment lost 2 bases, leaving 15 bases of the junction unmatched. Germline V gene sequence: CDR1 WSHSY, CDR2 SAAADI.

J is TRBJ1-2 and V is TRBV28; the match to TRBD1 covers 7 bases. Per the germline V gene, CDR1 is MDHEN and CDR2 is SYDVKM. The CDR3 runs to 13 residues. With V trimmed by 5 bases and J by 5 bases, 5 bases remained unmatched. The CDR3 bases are TGTGCCAGCAGTGTAACAGGGGTTTATGGCTACACCTTC. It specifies CASSVTGVYGYTF.

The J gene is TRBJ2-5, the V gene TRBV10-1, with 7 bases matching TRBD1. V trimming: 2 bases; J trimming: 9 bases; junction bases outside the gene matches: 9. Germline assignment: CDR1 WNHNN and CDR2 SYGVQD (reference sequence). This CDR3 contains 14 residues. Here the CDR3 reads CASSEGKGGTAQYF. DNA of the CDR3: TGCGCCAGCAGTGAGGGCAAAGGGGGCACCGCCCAGTACTTC.

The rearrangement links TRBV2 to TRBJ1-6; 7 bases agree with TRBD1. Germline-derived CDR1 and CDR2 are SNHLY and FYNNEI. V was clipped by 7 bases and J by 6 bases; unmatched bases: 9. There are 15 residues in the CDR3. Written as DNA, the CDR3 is TGTGCCAGCAAGGATCGGCAGGGGGGTAATTCACCCCTCCACTTT. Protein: CASKDRQGGNSPLHF.

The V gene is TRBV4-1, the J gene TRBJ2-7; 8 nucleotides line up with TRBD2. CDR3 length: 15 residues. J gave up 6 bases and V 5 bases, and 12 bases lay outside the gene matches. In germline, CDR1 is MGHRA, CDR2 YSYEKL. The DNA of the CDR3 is TGCGCCAGCAGCAGAGAGGCGGGGGGCCGAGTCGAGCAGTACTTC. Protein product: CASSREAGGRVEQYF.

The CDR3: CASSGPGQGTGKATNEKLFF. CDR3 sequence (DNA): TGTGCCAGCAGTGGACCGGGACAGGGAACGGGGAAAGCAACTAATGAAAAACTGTTTTTT. This sequence joins TRBV2 and TRBJ1-4; 9 bases align to TRBD1. CDR1 is SNHLY and CDR2 is FYNNEI in the germline V gene. This CDR3 contains 20 residues. J was trimmed by 0 bases and V by 4 bases; bases with no gene match: 15.

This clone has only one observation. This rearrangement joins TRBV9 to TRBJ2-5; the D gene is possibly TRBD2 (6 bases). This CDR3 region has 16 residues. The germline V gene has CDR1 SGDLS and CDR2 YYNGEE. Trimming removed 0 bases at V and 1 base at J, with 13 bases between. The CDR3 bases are TGTGCCAGCAGCGTAGGGGTTGGGACTCGCCAAGAGACCCAGTACTTC. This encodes CASSVGVGTRQETQYF.

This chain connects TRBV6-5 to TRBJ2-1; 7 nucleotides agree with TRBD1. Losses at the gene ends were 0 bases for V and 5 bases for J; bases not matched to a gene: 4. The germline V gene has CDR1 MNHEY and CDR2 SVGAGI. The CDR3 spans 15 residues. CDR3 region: CASSYSGQKNNEQFF. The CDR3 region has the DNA TGTGCCAGCAGTTACTCGGGACAGAAAAACAATGAGCAGTTCTTC.

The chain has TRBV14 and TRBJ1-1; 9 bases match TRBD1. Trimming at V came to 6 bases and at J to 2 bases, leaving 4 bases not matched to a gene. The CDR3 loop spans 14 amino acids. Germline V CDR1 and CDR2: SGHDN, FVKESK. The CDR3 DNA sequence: TGTGCCAGCAGTCGGGACAGGGACAACACTGAAGCTTTCTTT. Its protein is CASSRDRDNTEAFF.

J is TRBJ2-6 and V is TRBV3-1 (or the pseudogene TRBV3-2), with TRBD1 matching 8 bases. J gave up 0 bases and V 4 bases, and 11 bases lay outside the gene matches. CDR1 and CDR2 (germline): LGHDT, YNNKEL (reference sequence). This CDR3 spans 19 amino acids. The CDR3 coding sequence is TGTGCCAGCAGCCCGCCTCGGACAGGGCTCTACTCTGGGGCCAACGTCCTGACTTTC. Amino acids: CASSPPRTGLYSGANVLTF.

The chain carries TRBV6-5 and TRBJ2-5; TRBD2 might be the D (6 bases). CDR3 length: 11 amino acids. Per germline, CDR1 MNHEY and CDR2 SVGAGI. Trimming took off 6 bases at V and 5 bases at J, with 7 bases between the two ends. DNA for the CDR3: TGTGCCAGCAGGACTAGGGAGACCCAGTACTTC. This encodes CASRTRETQYF.

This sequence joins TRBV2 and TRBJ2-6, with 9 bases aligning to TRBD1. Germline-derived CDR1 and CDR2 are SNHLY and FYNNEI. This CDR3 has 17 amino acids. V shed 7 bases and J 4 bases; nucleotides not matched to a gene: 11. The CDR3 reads CASNGDRAEGGANVLTF. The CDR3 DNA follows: TGTGCCAGCAATGGGGACAGGGCAGAAGGGGGGGCCAACGTCCTGACTTTC.

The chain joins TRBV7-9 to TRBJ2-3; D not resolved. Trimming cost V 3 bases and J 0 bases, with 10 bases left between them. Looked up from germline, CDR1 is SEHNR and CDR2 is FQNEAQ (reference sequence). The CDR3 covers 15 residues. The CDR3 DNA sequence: TGTGCCAGCAGCTTGGGCCGCGCTAGCACAGATACGCAGTATTTT. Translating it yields CASSLGRASTDTQYF.

The CDR3 nucleotides are TGTGCCAGCAGCTACGAGACAGGGGGGAACTACGAGCAGTACTTC. Its protein product is CASSYETGGNYEQYF. This chain joins TRBV28 and TRBJ2-7; 9 bases match TRBD1. V shed 6 bases, J shed 3 bases, and the junction held 9 bases outside the gene matches. The CDR3 extends over 15 amino acids. Germline V gives CDR1 MDHEN, CDR2 SYDVKM.

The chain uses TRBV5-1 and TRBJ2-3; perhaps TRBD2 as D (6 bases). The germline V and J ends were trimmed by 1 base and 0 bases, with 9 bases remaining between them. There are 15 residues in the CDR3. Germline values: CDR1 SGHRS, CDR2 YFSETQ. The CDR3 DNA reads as TGCGCCAGCAGCTTGCAGGGAGGCAGCACAGATACGCAGTATTTT. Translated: CASSLQGGSTDTQYF.

CDR3 in DNA: TGCGCCAGCAGCTTGGAGTCAGCGGGAGGGCAGTTCTTC. It specifies CASSLESAGGQFF. V and J are TRBV5-1 and TRBJ2-1; 9 nucleotides match TRBD2. Germline loops: CDR1 SGHRS, CDR2 YFSETQ. V was clipped by 0 bases and J by 12 bases; unmatched bases: 4. The CDR3 consists of 13 residues.

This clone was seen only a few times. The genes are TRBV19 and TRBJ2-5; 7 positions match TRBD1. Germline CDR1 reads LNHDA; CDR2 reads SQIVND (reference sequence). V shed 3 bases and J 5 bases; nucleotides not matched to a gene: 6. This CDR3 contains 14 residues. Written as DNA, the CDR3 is TGTGCCAGTAGTATCACAGGGGCGCAGGAGACCCAGTACTTC. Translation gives CASSITGAQETQYF.

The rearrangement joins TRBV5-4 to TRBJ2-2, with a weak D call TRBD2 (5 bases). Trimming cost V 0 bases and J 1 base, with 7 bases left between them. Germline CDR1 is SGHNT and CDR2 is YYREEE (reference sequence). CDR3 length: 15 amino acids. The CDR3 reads CASSLGEKNTGELFF. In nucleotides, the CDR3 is TGTGCCAGCAGCTTGGGGGAGAAGAACACCGGGGAGCTGTTTTTT.

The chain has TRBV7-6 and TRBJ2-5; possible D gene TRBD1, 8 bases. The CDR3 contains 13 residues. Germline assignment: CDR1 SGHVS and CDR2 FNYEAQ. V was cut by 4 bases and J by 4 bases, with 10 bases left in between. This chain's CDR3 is CASSYRGGETQYF. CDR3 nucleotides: TGTGCCAGCAGCTACAGGGGGGGAGAGACCCAGTACTTC.

CDR3 sequence reads: CASSYGTGFQETQYF. Written as DNA, the CDR3 is TGCGCCAGCAGCTACGGGACAGGGTTTCAAGAGACCCAGTACTTC. The chain recombines TRBV5-1 with TRBJ2-5, with 9 positions matching TRBD1. CDR1 and CDR2 from the germline V gene are SGHRS and YFSETQ. The CDR3 runs to 15 residues. With 3 bases clipped from V and 2 bases from J, the junction kept 5 bases outside the gene matches. The full variable domain, rest sourced from reference TRBV5-1 and TRBJ2-5, is KAGVTQTPRYLIKTRGQQVTLSCSPISGHRSVSWYQQTPGQGLQFLFEYFSETQRNKGNFPGRFSGRQFSNSRSEMNVSTLELGDSALYLCASSYGTGFQETQYFGPGTRLLVL.

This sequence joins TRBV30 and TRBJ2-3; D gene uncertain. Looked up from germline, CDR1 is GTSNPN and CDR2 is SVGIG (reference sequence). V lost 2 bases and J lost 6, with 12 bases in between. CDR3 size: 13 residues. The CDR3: CAWSQNAADTQYF. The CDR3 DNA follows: TGTGCCTGGAGTCAGAACGCGGCCGATACGCAGTATTTT.

CDR3 nucleotides: TGTGCCTGGAGTGAAATGACAAGAAATGAAAAACTGTTTTTT. The encoded protein is CAWSEMTRNEKLFF. V gene TRBV30 combines with J gene TRBJ1-4; D ambiguous. The CDR3 runs 14 residues. Germline loops: CDR1 GTSNPN, CDR2 SVGIG (reference sequence). The V and J ends lost 1 base and 5 bases respectively, with 11 bases between them.